This T cell receptor (beta chain) derives from a study of blood T cell repertoires in COVID-19. Germline values: CDR1 MGHRA, CDR2 YSYEKL. This CDR3 contains 14 residues. J gave up 8 bases and V 1 base, and 5 bases lay outside the gene matches. Assay: immunoSEQ multiplex PCR; the TCRdb copy retains only in-frame clones and omits some. The sample lists 350,000 to 400,000 clones, more than 70% occurring once. The clonotype originates from a woman aged 18-29 years who had recovered from COVID-19. The chain links TRBV4-1 to TRBJ1-2; 9 nucleotides align to TRBD1. Sequencing was carried out using PBMCs or T cells enriched from blood (not recorded which). Written as DNA, the CDR3 is TGCGCCAGCAGCCAAGTGGGACAGGGCACCGGCTACACCTTC. Protein: CASSQVGQGTGYTF.